These 24 T cell receptor beta chains originate from one sample sequenced in a study of Ad26.COV2.S vaccination and SARS-CoV-2 variants (dated by TCRdb to about 2021). The treatment or condition label, as the study defines it: 15 to 20 received Ad26.COV2.S at low or high dose, single or two shots; roughly five received placebo; per-sample allocation not given. Repertoires of vaccine and placebo recipients were sequenced from samples collected on day 63 after the first injection. Library preparation employed the immunoSEQ multiplex PCR assay. TCRdb took this table from immuneACCESS and kept in-frame rearrangements with V and J called. Such tables lack part of the clones; where checked against another copy, unresolved V genes explain under half of the gap, and the rest is unexplained. The sample contains 300,000 to 350,000 clones, about nine tenths of them found a single time. The ten biggest clones cover around 6.1% of the sample.

The sample was peripheral blood, taken in a trial of Ad26.COV2.S vaccine versus placebo. The receptor set was obtained from a person between 18 and 59 years old who received the Ad26.COV2.S COVID-19 vaccine or a placebo.

This chain joins TRBV9 and TRBJ2-5, with TRBD2 as a possible D gene (6 bases). The CDR3 runs 14 residues. Trimming took off 3 bases at V and 0 bases at J, with 9 bases between the two ends. Germline CDR1 is SGDLS and CDR2 is YYNGEE. This CDR3 is CASSGPSDQETQYF. CDR3 bases: TGTGCCAGCAGCGGCCCTAGCGACCAAGAGACCCAGTACTTC.

The chain links TRBV6-5 to TRBJ1-4; a weak D match, TRBD1 (6 bases). This CDR3 has 15 amino acids. The germline V and J ends were trimmed by 2 bases and 7 bases, with 14 bases remaining between them. CDR1 and CDR2 (germline): MNHEY, SVGAGI. For the CDR3, the DNA is TGTGCCAGCAGTTACGGGCCAGGGGCTAGTGAAAAACTGTTTTTT. Its protein is CASSYGPGASEKLFF.

The chain links TRBV30 to TRBJ2-3; D possibly corresponds to TRBD2 (5 bases). The CDR3 is 15 residues long. Deletions cut 2 bases from V and 1 base from J, with 13 bases between. Per germline, CDR1 GTSNPN and CDR2 SVGIG (reference sequence). Here the CDR3 DNA reads TGTGCCTGGAGTACGATAGCGCAACGCACAGATACGCAGTATTTT. Translated, it gives CAWSTIAQRTDTQYF.

The chain couples TRBV4-2 to TRBJ2-2, with D perhaps TRBD2 (6 bases). This CDR3 spans 19 amino acids. Trimming pared 0 bases from V and 1 base from J, leaving 18 bases between. Germline assignment: CDR1 LGHNA and CDR2 YNFKEQ. The CDR3: CASSQDKSLLARNTGELFF. CDR3 nucleotide sequence: TGTGCCAGCAGCCAAGATAAGTCCCTTCTAGCGAGGAACACCGGGGAGCTGTTTTTT.

The chain uses TRBV5-6 and TRBJ2-3, with TRBD1 identical over 9 bases. The V gene end was trimmed by 6 bases and the J gene end by 3 bases; junction bases not matched to a gene: 11. Germline V gives CDR1 SGHDT, CDR2 YYEEEE. This CDR3 is 16 amino acids long. The CDR3 is CASTRTGDLWTDTQYF. Written as DNA, the CDR3 is TGTGCCAGCACCCGGACAGGGGATCTTTGGACAGATACGCAGTATTTT.

V usage is TRBV4-1 and J usage is TRBJ1-6; TRBD1 is a possible D gene (5 bases). This CDR3 is built from 13 residues. Germline V lookup: CDR1 MGHRA, CDR2 YSYEKL. V was cut by 1 base and J by 10 bases, with 8 bases left in between. The CDR3 spells CASSQAGISPLHF. Written as DNA, the CDR3 is TGCGCCAGCAGCCAAGCAGGGATCTCACCCCTCCACTTT.

The chain links TRBV27 to TRBJ1-2; possibly TRBD1 for D (5 bases). Trimming stripped 8 bases from V and 7 bases from J, with 14 bases between. The CDR3 spans 12 residues. Germline CDR1 is MNHEY and CDR2 is SMNVEV (reference sequence). Written as DNA, the CDR3 is TGTGCCAGCCGAAAAACAGGCTTTGGCTACACCTTC. It yields the protein CASRKTGFGYTF.

The chain recombines TRBV30 with TRBJ2-1; TRBD1 aligns across 7 bases. The germline CDR1 and CDR2 sequences are GTSNPN and SVGIG (reference sequence). The ends lost 0 bases at V and 7 bases at J; junction bases unmatched: 3. The CDR3 totals 13 residues. The CDR3 spells CAWSVLRGNEQFF. The CDR3 bases are TGTGCCTGGAGTGTACTCAGGGGGAATGAGCAGTTCTTC.

This chain connects TRBV3-1 (or the pseudogene TRBV3-2) to TRBJ1-2, with D unclear. The CDR3 spans 14 residues. Trimming took off 5 bases at V and 4 bases at J, with 14 bases between the two ends. Germline V lookup: CDR1 LGHDT, CDR2 YNNKEL (reference sequence). The CDR3 DNA is TGTGCCAGCAGCTCGGGCCTCTCCCCCTATGGCTACACCTTC. Encoded protein: CASSSGLSPYGYTF.

This clone was found once. The CDR3 loop is CASSSTSRDRGAQYF. The CDR3 nucleotides are TGTGCCAGCAGCTCAACTTCCCGGGACAGGGGGGCCCAGTACTTC. J is TRBJ2-5 and V is TRBV7-7; 11 bases line up with TRBD1. The CDR3 contains 15 residues. Trimming at V came to 4 bases and at J to 9 bases, leaving 10 bases not matched to a gene. CDR1 is SSHAT and CDR2 is FNYEAQ in the germline V gene (reference sequence).

The gene calls are TRBV27 and TRBJ1-1; D not resolved. Trimming removed 10 bases at V and 4 bases at J, with 19 bases between. Germline CDR1 reads MNHEY; CDR2 reads SMNVEV (reference sequence). The CDR3 is made up of 14 amino acids. In DNA, the CDR3 is TGTGCCACCACCCGGAGGGTATCACCCACTGAAGCTTTCTTT. Protein sequence: CATTRRVSPTEAFF.

The genes are TRBV2 and TRBJ2-6; D call uncertain. The CDR3 covers 15 residues. V was shortened by 7 bases and J by 4 bases, with 14 bases between the two germline ends. Germline V gives CDR1 SNHLY, CDR2 FYNNEI. Here the CDR3 reads CASTVPRMGANVLTF. For the CDR3, the DNA is TGTGCCAGCACAGTTCCCCGGATGGGGGCCAACGTCCTGACTTTC.

This chain uses TRBV9 with TRBJ1-3, with a tentative D call TRBD1 (5 bases). Per the germline V gene, CDR1 is SGDLS and CDR2 is YYNGEE. V lost 0 bases to trimming and J lost 6 bases, with 7 bases between them. The CDR3 contains 13 residues. The CDR3 region is CASSVEGQNTIYF. CDR3 nucleotides: TGTGCCAGCAGCGTAGAGGGGCAAAACACCATATATTTT.

The rearrangement uses TRBV5-4 and TRBJ1-1; no clear D. The germline V gene encodes CDR1 SGHNT and CDR2 YYREEE (reference sequence). Trimming took 10 bases from V and 1 from J, leaving 11 bases between them. This CDR3 has 12 residues. The CDR3 loop reads CAVRRGNTEAFF. CDR3 in DNA: TGTGCCGTCCGTCGGGGGAACACTGAAGCTTTCTTT. The complete variable domain, with remaining parts taken from reference TRBV5-4 and TRBJ1-1, reads ETGVTQSPTHLIKTRGQQVTLRCSSQSGHNTVSWYQQALGQGPQFIFQYYREEENGRGNFPPRFSGLQFPNYSSELNVNALELDDSALYLCAVRRGNTEAFFGQGTRLTVV.

The chain is built from TRBV29-1 and TRBJ1-2, with TRBD1 matching over 7 bases. Germline values: CDR1 SQVTM, CDR2 ANQGSEA. Trimming cost V 2 bases and J 6 bases; bases outside gene matches: 3. CDR3 size: 12 residues. The CDR3 coding sequence is TGCAGCGTTGAAAAAGGGGGCGATGGCTACACCTTC. Amino acid sequence: CSVEKGGDGYTF. The full variable domain, in which reference TRBV29-1 and TRBJ1-2 provide the parts outside the CDR3, is SAVISQKPSRDICQRGTSLTIQCQVDSQVTMMFWYRQQPGQSLTLIATANQGSEATYESGFVIDKFPISRPNLTFSTLTVSNMSPEDSSIYLCSVEKGGDGYTFGSGTRLTVV.

The rearrangement links TRBV7-3 to TRBJ1-1, with 8 bases fitting TRBD1. With V trimmed by 3 bases and J by 4 bases, 4 bases remained unmatched. This CDR3 spans 14 amino acids. The germline V gene encodes CDR1 SGHTA and CDR2 FQGTGA. The CDR3 region is CASSLDRDGTEAFF. CDR3 nucleotides: TGTGCCAGCAGCTTGGACAGGGATGGCACTGAAGCTTTCTTT.

The chain combines TRBV6-5 with TRBJ1-6; D is undetermined. From germline, CDR1 is MNHEY and CDR2 SVGAGI. CDR3 length equals 14 residues. Trimming removed 5 bases at V and 5 bases at J, with 10 bases between. The CDR3 bases are TGTGCCAGCAGTCAGAGTAACAATAATTCACCCCTCCACTTT. Its protein is CASSQSNNNSPLHF.

V is TRBV7-2 and J is TRBJ2-7, with 8 bases that match TRBD1. Germline loops: CDR1 SGHTA, CDR2 FQGNSA. The CDR3 extends over 15 amino acids. V shed 0 bases, J shed 6 bases, and the junction held 7 bases outside the gene matches. The CDR3 here is CASSLAGQGLAEQYF. CDR3 nucleotides: TGTGCCAGCAGCTTAGCCGGACAGGGCTTGGCCGAGCAGTACTTC.

This clone was counted a single time. The chain couples TRBV7-2 to TRBJ2-5; possible D gene TRBD2, 5 bases. V was clipped by 4 bases and J by 0 bases, with 6 bases between them. This CDR3 is 13 amino acids long. CDR1 is SGHTA and CDR2 is FQGNSA in the germline V gene. This chain's CDR3 is CASSWGDQETQYF. The CDR3 coding sequence is TGTGCCAGCAGCTGGGGAGACCAAGAGACCCAGTACTTC.

V is TRBV27 and J is TRBJ2-7, with unresolved D. The CDR3 spans 15 residues. CDR1 is MNHEY and CDR2 is SMNVEV in the germline V gene (reference sequence). V lost 4 bases and J lost 0, with 13 bases in between. The CDR3 DNA reads TGTGCCAGCAGTTATGCGATCCTGCCCTCCTACGAGCAGTACTTC. Translated: CASSYAILPSYEQYF.

The J gene is TRBJ2-1, the V gene TRBV4-1; D gene ambiguous. The V gene's germline CDR1 is MGHRA and CDR2 YSYEKL. Trimming shortened V by 0 bases and J by 0 bases, and 12 bases separated the two germline ends. This CDR3 spans 17 amino acids. DNA for the CDR3: TGCGCCAGCAGCCAAGATGTCGGCGGCCTCTCCTACAATGAGCAGTTCTTC. Protein sequence: CASSQDVGGLSYNEQFF.

V is TRBV7-3 and J is TRBJ1-2; 9 bases agree with TRBD1. The length of the CDR3 is 15 residues. Germline CDR1 is SGHTA and CDR2 is FQGTGA. Unmatched junction bases numbered 8, after V lost 5 bases and J lost 4 bases. CDR3 region: CASSPTGGRGYGYTF. DNA for the CDR3: TGTGCCAGCAGCCCCACAGGGGGCCGTGGCTATGGCTACACCTTC.

The genes are TRBV9 and TRBJ2-3; D could derive from TRBD1 or TRBD2 (7 bases each). CDR3 size: 17 residues. CDR1 SGDLS and CDR2 YYNGEE come from the germline V gene. V shed 6 bases and J shed 2 bases, with 22 bases lying between them. The CDR3: CASTLQGGGDLTDTQYF. In DNA form, the CDR3 reads TGTGCCAGCACCCTTCAGGGAGGGGGCGACCTCACAGATACGCAGTATTTT.

V and J are TRBV7-6 and TRBJ2-3, with 8 nucleotides matching TRBD2. The junction had 15 bases not matched to a gene; V was cut back by 5 bases and J by 5 bases. The CDR3 totals 17 residues. Germline V gene lookup returns CDR1 SGHVS and CDR2 FNYEAQ. The CDR3 spells CASSPRAHTSGRDTQYF. CDR3 DNA sequence: TGTGCCAGCAGCCCCCGAGCCCATACTAGCGGCAGAGATACGCAGTATTTT.